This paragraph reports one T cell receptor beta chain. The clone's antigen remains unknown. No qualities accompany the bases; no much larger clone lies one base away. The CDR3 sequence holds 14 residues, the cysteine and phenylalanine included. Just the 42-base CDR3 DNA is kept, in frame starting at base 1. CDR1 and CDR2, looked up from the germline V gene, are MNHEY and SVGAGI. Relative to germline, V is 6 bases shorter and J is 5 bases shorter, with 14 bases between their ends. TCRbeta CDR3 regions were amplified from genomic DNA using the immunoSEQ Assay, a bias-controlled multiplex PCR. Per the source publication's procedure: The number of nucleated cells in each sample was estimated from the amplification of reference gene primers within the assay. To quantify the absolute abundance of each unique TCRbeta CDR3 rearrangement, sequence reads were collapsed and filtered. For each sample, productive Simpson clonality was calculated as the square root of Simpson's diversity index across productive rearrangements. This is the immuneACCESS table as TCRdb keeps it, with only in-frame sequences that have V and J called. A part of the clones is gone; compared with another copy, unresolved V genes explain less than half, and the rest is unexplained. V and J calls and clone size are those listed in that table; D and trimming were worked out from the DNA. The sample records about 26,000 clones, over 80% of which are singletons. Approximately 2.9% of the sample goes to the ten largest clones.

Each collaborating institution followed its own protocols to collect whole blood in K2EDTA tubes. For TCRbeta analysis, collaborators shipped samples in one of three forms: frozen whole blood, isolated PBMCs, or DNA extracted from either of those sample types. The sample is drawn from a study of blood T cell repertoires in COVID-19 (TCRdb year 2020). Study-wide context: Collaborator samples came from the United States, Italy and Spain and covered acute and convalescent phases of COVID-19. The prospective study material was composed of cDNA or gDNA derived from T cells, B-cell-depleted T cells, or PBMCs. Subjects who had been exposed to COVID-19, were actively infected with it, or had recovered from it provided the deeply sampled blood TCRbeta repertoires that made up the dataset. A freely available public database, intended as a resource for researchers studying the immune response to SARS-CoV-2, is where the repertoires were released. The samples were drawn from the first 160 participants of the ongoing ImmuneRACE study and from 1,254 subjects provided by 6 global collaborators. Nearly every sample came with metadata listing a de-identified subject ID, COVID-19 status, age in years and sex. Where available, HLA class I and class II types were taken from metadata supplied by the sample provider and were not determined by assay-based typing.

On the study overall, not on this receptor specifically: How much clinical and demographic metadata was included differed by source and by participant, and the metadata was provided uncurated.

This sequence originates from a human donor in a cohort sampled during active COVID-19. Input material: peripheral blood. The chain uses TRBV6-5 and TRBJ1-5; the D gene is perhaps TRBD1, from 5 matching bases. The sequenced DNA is TGTGCCAGCAGATTAGGGGCCAGTCATCAGCCCCAGCATTTT. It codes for CASRLGASHQPQHF.